This T cell receptor beta chain was sequenced during a study of monozygotic twins with inflammatory bowel disease. Study-wide points: The sharing of clonotypes with others was lower in IBD patients than in healthy twins, especially with disease activity. By inverse Simpson index, TCRbeta diversity was lower in IBD patients than in healthy co-twins.

Of note for this clonotype: Its antigen remains unknown.

The CDR3 has 16 residues. CDR1 SGHTA and CDR2 FQGTGA come from the germline V gene. TCRdb reworked the 5' RACE reads into one entry per CDR3 protein, no DNA. The sample data list around 370,000 distinct CDR3 sequences. V and J are TRBV7-3 and TRBJ2-2; TCRdb indicates TRBD1, and absent DNA this call remains unverified. Sequencing input: blood. This TCR was recovered from a human donor with ulcerative colitis or Crohn's disease, or a healthy co-twin of an affected twin (not recorded which). The CDR3 sequence is CASSSTPGPSTGELFF. The whole variable domain, filled in from reference TRBV7-3 and TRBJ2-2, reads GAGVSQTPSNKVTEKGKYVELRCDPISGHTALYWYRQSLGQGPEFLIYFQGTGAADDSGLPNDRFFAVRPEGSVSTLKIQRTERGDSAVYLCASSSTPGPSTGELFFGEGSRLTVL.